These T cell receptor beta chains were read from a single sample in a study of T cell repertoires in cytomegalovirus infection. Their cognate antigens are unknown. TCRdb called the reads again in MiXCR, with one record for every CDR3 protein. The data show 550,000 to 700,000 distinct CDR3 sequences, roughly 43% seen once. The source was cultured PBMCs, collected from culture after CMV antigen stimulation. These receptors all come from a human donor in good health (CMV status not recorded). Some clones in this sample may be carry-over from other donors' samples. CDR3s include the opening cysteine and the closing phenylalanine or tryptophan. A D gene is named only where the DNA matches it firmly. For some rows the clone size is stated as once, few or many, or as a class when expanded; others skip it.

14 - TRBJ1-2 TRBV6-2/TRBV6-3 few TGTGCCAGCAGTTACTACACCGAATACTATGGCTACACCTTC CASSYYTEYYGYTF
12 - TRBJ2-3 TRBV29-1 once TGCAGCGTTGAGGGATTGTCTGATACGCAGTATTTT CSVEGLSDTQYF
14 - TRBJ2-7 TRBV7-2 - TGTGCCAGCAGCACACAGGGTACCTCCTACGAGCAGTACTTC CASSTQGTSYEQYF
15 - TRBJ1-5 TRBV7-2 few TGTGCCAGCAGCCCCTGGGTAGCTAGCAATCAGCCCCAGCATTTT CASSPWVASNQPQHF
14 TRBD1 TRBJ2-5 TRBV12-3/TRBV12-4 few TGTGCCAGCAGACCTCAACAGGGGCTAGAGACCCAGTACTTC CASRPQQGLETQYF
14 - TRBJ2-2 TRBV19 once TGTGCCAGTAGTAGTTACAGGGCCCCCGGGGAGCTGTTTTTT CASSSYRAPGELFF
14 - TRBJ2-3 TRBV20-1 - TGCAGTGCCCTCGGTCAGAGGGGCACAGATACGCAGTATTTT CSALGQRGTDTQYF
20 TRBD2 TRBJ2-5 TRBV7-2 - TGTGCCAGCAGCTTAGCCCCCCCTCCTCCGGGGAGGGTAAGACAAGAGACCCAGTACTTC CASSLAPPPPGRVRQETQYF
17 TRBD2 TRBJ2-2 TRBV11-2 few TGTGCCAGCAGCTTGCCGATACTAGCGGGAGCCGCCGGGGAGCTGTTTTTT CASSLPILAGAAGELFF
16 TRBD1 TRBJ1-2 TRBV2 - TGTGCCAGCAGCGAGACAGGGGGCCCGACTGCCTATGGCTACACCTTC CASSETGGPTAYGYTF
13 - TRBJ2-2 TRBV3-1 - TGTGCCAGCAGCTTCCGGTTCACCGGGGAGCTGTTTTTT CASSFRFTGELFF
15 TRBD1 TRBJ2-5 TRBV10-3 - TGTGCCATCAGTGCGACAGGGGCGAAGGGAGAGACCCAGTACTTC CAISATGAKGETQYF
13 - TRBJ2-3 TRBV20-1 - TGCAGTGCTACCGGGACCCCCACAGATACGCAGTATTTT CSATGTPTDTQYF
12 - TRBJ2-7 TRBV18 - TGTGCCAGCTCAGTAGAGCAGAATAAGCAGTACTTC CASSVEQNKQYF
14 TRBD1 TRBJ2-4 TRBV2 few TGTGCCAGTAGGACAGGAGTAGCCAAAAACATTCAGTACTTC CASRTGVAKNIQYF
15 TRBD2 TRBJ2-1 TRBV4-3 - TGCGCCAGCAGCCACACTAGCGGGAGGAACAATGAGCAGTTCTTC CASSHTSGRNNEQFF
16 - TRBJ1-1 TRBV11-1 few TGTGCCAGCAGCTCCGGGAATCTAAAACGCAACACTGAAGCTTTCTTT CASSSGNLKRNTEAFF
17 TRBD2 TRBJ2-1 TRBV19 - TGTGCCAGTAGATCGCTAGCGGGGGGCCGTCCTCGGAATGAGCAGTTCTTC CASRSLAGGRPRNEQFF
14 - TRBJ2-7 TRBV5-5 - TGTGCCAGCAGCTTCCAGGCGGAGCACTACGAGCAGTACTTC CASSFQAEHYEQYF
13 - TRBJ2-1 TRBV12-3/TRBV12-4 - TGTGCCAGCAGTTTCAGGGGAATCGATGAGCAGTTCTTC CASSFRGIDEQFF
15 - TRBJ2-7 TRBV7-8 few TGTGCCAGCAGCTCGACCGGGACTTTAACCTACGAGCAGTACTTC CASSSTGTLTYEQYF
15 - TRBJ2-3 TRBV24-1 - TGTGCCACCAGTTGGAGCGGTGGGGGAGCAGATACGCAGTATTTT CATSWSGGGADTQYF
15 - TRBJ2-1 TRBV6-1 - TGTGCCAGCATGAAGGATTGGAGCTCCTACAATGAGCAGTTCTTC CASMKDWSSYNEQFF
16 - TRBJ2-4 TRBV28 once TGTGCCAGCAGTCCACCCCCGAGGGGCAGGGTAAACATTCAGTACTTC CASSPPPRGRVNIQYF
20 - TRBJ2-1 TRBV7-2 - TGTGCCAGCAGCTTAGGCCTCAGGATGGCGGTTAAGAGCTCCTACAATGAGCAGTTCTTC CASSLGLRMAVKSSYNEQFF
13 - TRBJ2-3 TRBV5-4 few TGTGCCAGCAGCGTCGGGACCGGAGATACGCAGTATTTT CASSVGTGDTQYF
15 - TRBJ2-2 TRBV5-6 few TGTGCCACCGGGGGTGGTCTTAGCGACACCGGGGAGCTGTTTTTT CATGGGLSDTGELFF
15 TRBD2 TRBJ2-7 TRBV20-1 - TGCAGTGCTAGAGGTTTGGTCGGGGGACTAGACGAGCAGTACTTC CSARGLVGGLDEQYF
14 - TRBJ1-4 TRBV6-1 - TGTGCCAGCAGTGAACAGGGGTTCACTGAAAAACTGTTTTTT CASSEQGFTEKLFF
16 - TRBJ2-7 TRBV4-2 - TGTGCCAGCAGCCAAGGAGCCGGGAACGCCCCGTACGAGCAGTACTTC CASSQGAGNAPYEQYF
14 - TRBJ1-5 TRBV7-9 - TGTGCCAGCAGCCGGGGGGGGGAAGGACAGCCCCAGCATTTT CASSRGGEGQPQHF
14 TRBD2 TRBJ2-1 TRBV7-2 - TGTGCCAGCAGCTTAGCCCCGGCAGCGGGGGAGCAGTTCTTC CASSLAPAAGEQFF
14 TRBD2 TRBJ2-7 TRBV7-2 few TGTGCCAGCAGCTTAGCCCAGCGGGGGAACGAGCAGTACTTC CASSLAQRGNEQYF
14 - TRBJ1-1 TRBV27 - TGTGCCAGCAGTTTTGTCCCCCTCGGCGCTGAAGCTTTCTTT CASSFVPLGAEAFF
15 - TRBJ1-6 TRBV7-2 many TGTGCCAGCACCCCCCCGGGGGGCTTGAATTCACCCCTCCACTTT CASTPPGGLNSPLHF
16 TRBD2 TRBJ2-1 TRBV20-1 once TGCAGTGCTAGAGATGGACGGGAGGGGTCCTACAATGAGCAGTTCTTC CSARDGREGSYNEQFF
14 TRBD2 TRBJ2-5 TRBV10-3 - TGTGCCATCAGTGGATCGGGGGGCCAAGAGACCCAGTACTTC CAISGSGGQETQYF
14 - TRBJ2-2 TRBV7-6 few TGTGCCAGCAGCCAAACCTTCGTTGCCGGGGAGCTGTTTTTT CASSQTFVAGELFF
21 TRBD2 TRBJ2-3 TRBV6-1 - TGTGCCAGCAGTACCCCTACCTCCGGGACTAAAAAGGGGACTAGCACAGATACGCAGTATTTT CASSTPTSGTKKGTSTDTQYF
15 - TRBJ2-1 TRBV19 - TGTGCCAGTAGTATTCGAGCGGGTTTTAACAATGAGCAGTTCTTC CASSIRAGFNNEQFF
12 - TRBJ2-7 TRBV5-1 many TGTGCCAGCAGCTTAGCCCCATACGAGCAGTACTTC CASSLAPYEQYF
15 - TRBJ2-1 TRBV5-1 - TGCGCCAGCAGCCTAGACCCCACTAATTACAATGAGCAGTTCTTC CASSLDPTNYNEQFF
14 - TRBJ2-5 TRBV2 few TGTGCCAGCAGTGATAGGGGTAGGGGAGAGACCCAGTACTTC CASSDRGRGETQYF
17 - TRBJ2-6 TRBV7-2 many TGTGCCAGCAGCTCAGGACAGCTACCCTCTGGGGCCAACGTCCTGACTTTC CASSSGQLPSGANVLTF
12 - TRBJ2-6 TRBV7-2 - TGTGCCAGCAGGACTAAGGCCAACGTCCTGACTTTC CASRTKANVLTF
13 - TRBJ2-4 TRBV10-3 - TGTGCCGTCAGGGAAAACAGCGGGGACAGTACTCACTTC CAVRENSGDSTHF
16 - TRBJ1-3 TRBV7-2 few TGTGCCAGCAGCTTGGTTTGGCGGGGCTCTGGAAACACCATATATTTT CASSLVWRGSGNTIYF
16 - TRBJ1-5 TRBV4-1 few TGCGCCAGCAGCCACGAGTTGGGGAATAGCAATCAGCCCCAGCATTTT CASSHELGNSNQPQHF
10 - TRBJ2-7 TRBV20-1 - TGCAGTGCGGGACTTAGCGAGCAGTACTTC CSAGLSEQYF
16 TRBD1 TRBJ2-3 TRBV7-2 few TGTGCCAGCAGCCCCCTCGCCGGGACAGGTGCAGATACGCAGTATTTT CASSPLAGTGADTQYF
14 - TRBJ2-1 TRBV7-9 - TGTGCCAGCAGCTCGACTAGTGGTGGAGATGAGCAGTTCTTC CASSSTSGGDEQFF
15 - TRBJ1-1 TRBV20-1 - TGCAGTGCCATCCCCTTCGGCAGGTTTAACACTGAAGCTTTCTTT CSAIPFGRFNTEAFF
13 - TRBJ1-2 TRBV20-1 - TGCAGTGCTCCGTACGGGGGGCACTATGGCTACACCTTC CSAPYGGHYGYTF
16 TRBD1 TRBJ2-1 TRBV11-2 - TGTGCCAGCAGCTACGGACGGAGACAGGGTCACAATGAGCAGTTCTTC CASSYGRRQGHNEQFF
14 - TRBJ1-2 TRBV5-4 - TGTGCCAGCAGCGGAAGACGGAGTACCTATGGCTACACCTTC CASSGRRSTYGYTF
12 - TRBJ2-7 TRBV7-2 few TGTGCCAGCAGCCTCACGAGGGCCGAGCAGTACTTC CASSLTRAEQYF